One sample yielded the 8 T cell receptor beta chains listed below, sequenced in a study of blood T cell repertoires in COVID-19. TCRdb's table, derived via immunoSEQ multiplex PCR, lists solely in-frame clones and lacks some. Here the sample spans about 140,000 clones, approximately 80% being singletons. Sequenced material: peripheral blood. The receptors derive from a man between 50 and 59 years old with acute or convalescent COVID-19.

The V call is TRBV11-3, the J call TRBJ2-2, with 7 bases fitting TRBD1. The length of the CDR3 is 13 residues. J gave up 7 bases and V 6 bases, and 5 bases lay outside the gene matches. Germline V gives CDR1 SGHNT, CDR2 YENEEA. Here the CDR3 DNA reads TGTGCCAGCAGTCGACAGGGAATCGGGGAGCTGTTTTTT. This translates into CASSRQGIGELFF.

The chain's CDR3 is CASSRDRGPGIDGYTF. The DNA of the CDR3 is TGTGCCAGCAGCCGGGACAGGGGACCCGGTATTGATGGCTACACCTTC. The chain combines TRBV2 with TRBJ1-2; TRBD1 aligns across 10 bases. V lost 6 bases to trimming and J lost 6 bases; unmatched junction nucleotides: 13. The CDR3 is 16 residues long. Germline CDR1 is SNHLY and CDR2 is FYNNEI.

The V call is TRBV7-4, the J call TRBJ2-7, with D possibly matching TRBD1 (5 bases). Germline values: CDR1 SGHVT, CDR2 SQSDAQ. This CDR3 has 14 amino acids. V dropped 5 bases and J dropped 6 bases, with 17 bases sitting between them. Here the CDR3 DNA reads TGTGCCAGCAGCCGGATTGACCAGGGATGCGAGCAGTACGTC. It codes for CASSRIDQGCEQYV.

This chain joins TRBV24-1 and TRBJ2-2; TRBD2 matches 8 bases. The V segment lost 6 bases and the J segment 5 bases; nucleotides outside the gene matches: 4. In germline, CDR1 is KGHDR, CDR2 SFDVKD. The CDR3 has 14 amino acids. The CDR3 here is CATSPGGATGELFF. CDR3 in DNA: TGTGCCACCAGTCCCGGGGGGGCGACCGGGGAGCTGTTTTTT.

The rearrangement joins TRBV28 to TRBJ1-1, with D possibly being TRBD1 (5 bases). This CDR3 comprises 12 residues. With 7 bases removed from V and 8 bases from J, the gap between germline ends came to 14 bases. From germline, CDR1 is MDHEN and CDR2 SYDVKM. As DNA, the CDR3 is TGTGCCAGCACTACCCCCCGGGGGGAAGCTTTCTTT. It translates to CASTTPRGEAFF.

The rearrangement links TRBV3-1 (or the pseudogene TRBV3-2) to TRBJ2-1; possibly TRBD1 for D (6 bases). With 5 bases removed from V and 7 bases from J, the gap between germline ends came to 12 bases. The germline V gene has CDR1 LGHDT and CDR2 YNNKEL (reference sequence). The length of the CDR3 is 13 residues. The CDR3 DNA is TGTGCCAGCAGCATTCTCAGGGGAAATGAGCAGTTCTTC. Encoded protein: CASSILRGNEQFF.

The rearrangement links TRBV11-2 to TRBJ1-5; D is unclear. CDR1 is SGHAT and CDR2 is FQNNGV in the germline V gene. V lost 2 bases to trimming and J lost 6 bases, with 8 bases between them. This CDR3 spans 13 amino acids. The CDR3 is CASSLSPSQPQHF. In DNA, the CDR3 is TGTGCCAGCAGCTTATCACCGAGTCAGCCCCAGCATTTT.

V usage is TRBV13 and J usage is TRBJ2-1, with 8 bases that match TRBD2. The V and J ends lost 1 base and 3 bases, in that order; junction bases with no gene match: 2. CDR3 size: 15 residues. The germline V gene encodes CDR1 PRHDT and CDR2 FYEKMQ (reference sequence). The CDR3 region is CASSLERGIYNEQFF. The CDR3 DNA is TGTGCCAGCAGCTTAGAGCGGGGGATCTACAATGAGCAGTTCTTC.